The clone carrying this T cell receptor beta chain was detected only once. Its antigen is currently unknown. CDR3 length: 14 residues. The germline V gene encodes CDR1 SQVTM and CDR2 ANQGSEA. This specimen belongs to a study of post-analysis software for immune sequencing data. Presence of unique molecular identifiers characterized the TCR beta cDNA libraries. TCRdb re-called the PCR reads with MiXCR, one entry per CDR3 protein. The sample yields around 500,000 distinct CDR3 sequences, under 40% seen once. Study-level results: Strong co-clustering by F measure was seen for same-batch samples. TRBV5-6, TRBV5-1 and TRBV20-1 were among four to six TRBV segments more frequent in patients than controls.

Input material: blood. This receptor was taken from a girl younger than 18 with multiple sclerosis. The V and J genes are TRBV29-1 and TRBJ2-4; 9 nucleotides line up with TRBD1. Gene TRBJ2-7 matches the end of the DNA better, so the J call may be wrong. CDR3 sequence reads: CSVLDRGSHYEQYF. The CDR3 region has the DNA TGCAGCGTTCTGGACAGGGGAAGCCACTACGAGCAGTACTTC.